Shown below are 4 T cell receptor beta chains from a single sample sequenced in a study of Ad26.COV2.S vaccination and SARS-CoV-2 variants. Assay used: immunoSEQ multiplex PCR; TCRdb lists only in-frame clones, some missing. In the table there are 410,000 or so clones, about 93% of which are singletons. Treatment noted: 15 to 20 received Ad26.COV2.S at low or high dose, single or two shots; 5 received placebo; per-sample allocation not given. Day 63 after the first vaccine or placebo injection was the time point for sampling. The specimen was peripheral blood, collected in a trial of Ad26.COV2.S vaccine versus placebo. Receptors originate from a person between 18 and 59 years old who received the Ad26.COV2.S COVID-19 vaccine or a placebo.

The genes are TRBV27 and TRBJ2-7; D is ambiguous. The CDR3 sequence is 14 residues long. Germline CDR1 MNHEY, CDR2 SMNVEV (reference sequence). V lost 6 bases, J lost 1 base, and 13 bases lay in between. In DNA form, the CDR3 reads TGTGCCAGCAGGGTCGCTTCCTCGTCCTACGAGCAGTACTTC. It yields the protein CASRVASSSYEQYF.

The V gene is TRBV5-6, the J gene TRBJ2-7; weak D call: TRBD1 (5 bases). The CDR3 extends over 13 amino acids. The germline V gene encodes CDR1 SGHDT and CDR2 YYEEEE. Trimming removed 4 bases at V and 2 bases at J, with 10 bases between. CDR3 DNA sequence: TGTGCCAGCAGCCCAGGGATTGCCTACGAGCAGTACTTC. It encodes CASSPGIAYEQYF.

The chain recombines TRBV7-9 with TRBJ1-2, with a weak D call TRBD1 (6 bases). Per the germline V gene, CDR1 is SEHNR and CDR2 is FQNEAQ (reference sequence). The CDR3 has 16 amino acids. Trimming removed 5 bases from V and 2 bases from J, with 18 bases in between. The CDR3 sequence is CASSPQTGVENYGYTF. For the CDR3, the DNA is TGTGCCAGCAGCCCTCAGACAGGTGTTGAGAACTATGGCTACACCTTC.

The chain recombines TRBV6-5 with TRBJ2-1, with TRBD2 as a possible D gene (5 bases). Trimming removed 0 bases from V and 6 bases from J, with 15 bases in between. The V gene's germline CDR1 is MNHEY and CDR2 SVGAGI. This CDR3 is built from 16 residues. This chain's CDR3 is CASSYSTRVTPNEQFF. CDR3 bases: TGTGCCAGCAGTTACTCAACTAGGGTCACACCCAATGAGCAGTTCTTC.